These 2 T cell receptor beta chains were all obtained from the same sample, sequenced in a study of neoadjuvant anti-PD-1 for oral cavity cancer. Only in-frame clones appear in the TCRdb table, and some are missing; sequencing was by immunoSEQ multiplex PCR. This table holds 20,000 to 25,000 clones, approximately 26% found once. Noted time point: after neoadjuvant nivolumab, at surgical resection. The specimen comprised tumor tissue, sampled after nivolumab (anti-PD-1) treatment. The origin of the receptors is a person between 40 and 85 years old with oral cavity squamous cell carcinoma.

This clone has only a few counts. The rearrangement links TRBV11-2 to TRBJ2-1; 7 nucleotides agree with TRBD2. This CDR3 has 16 amino acids. The V gene end was trimmed by 5 bases and the J gene end by 3 bases; junction bases not matched to a gene: 10. Germline V gives CDR1 SGHAT, CDR2 FQNNGV. CDR3 DNA: TGTGCCAGCAGCCCGCTTACTAGCGCCATCTACAATGAGCAGTTCTTC. Protein product: CASSPLTSAIYNEQFF. Complete variable domain (other parts from reference TRBV11-2 and TRBJ2-1): EAGVAQSPRYKIIEKRQSVAFWCNPISGHATLYWYQQILGQGPKLLIQFQNNGVVDDSQLPKDRFSAERLKGVDSTLKIQPAKLEDSAVYLCASSPLTSAIYNEQFFGPGTRLTVL.

J is TRBJ1-1 and V is TRBV27; D may be TRBD1 (5 bases). V was trimmed by 5 bases and J by 5 bases, leaving 18 bases between them. Germline V gene lookup returns CDR1 MNHEY and CDR2 SMNVEV (reference sequence). The CDR3 covers 15 residues. The CDR3 DNA sequence: TGTGCCAGCAGTATACGGAGCCTCCGGGGGACTGAAGCTTTCTTT. Amino acids: CASSIRSLRGTEAFF.